The T cell receptor beta chain described here comes from a study of T cells in narcolepsy. Data came from immunoSEQ multiplex PCR; TCRdb stores just in-frame clones and leaves some out. The sample shows some 30,000 clones, over 75% of them seen only once. Per germline, CDR1 SQVTM and CDR2 ANQGSEA. This CDR3 is built from 15 residues. Trimming took off 7 bases at V and 6 bases at J, with 21 bases between the two ends. The sequenced sample consisted of memory (CD45RA-) CD4+ T cells from blood. The rearrangement links TRBV29-1 to TRBJ2-2; D is perhaps TRBD1 (6 bases). This receptor was taken from a human donor in good health. CDR3 region: CSAPKPGRGSGELFF. The CDR3 DNA sequence: TGCAGCGCTCCTAAGCCGGGCAGGGGTTCCGGGGAGCTGTTTTTT.